This T cell receptor (beta chain) was sequenced during a study of shared clonotypes between healthy human individuals. Study-wide results and limits: The genetic and exposure-history diversity represented was limited by few donors. Roughly 5% of naive CD4 clonotypes were shared across several donors.

Execution of the assay was at deep level. Every subset had its genomic DNA shared out evenly among several immunoSEQ plates. Sequenced by immunoSEQ multiplex PCR; TCRdb stores in-frame clones only, minus some. This table holds some 1 million clones, approximately 72% found once. This CDR3 comprises 12 residues. The sample holds a few counts of this clone. Its antigen is as yet unknown. The gene calls are TRBV12-2 and TRBJ2-5. TRBV12-2 is a known pseudogene. This TCR came from a man between 18 and 35 years old in good health. The sequenced material came from memory CD4+ T cells sorted from blood. Subset defined: CD45RA-negative fraction. CDR3 nucleotide sequence: TGTGCAAGTCGCTTTGCCGCCGAGACCCAGTACTTC. Translating it yields CASRFAAETQYF.